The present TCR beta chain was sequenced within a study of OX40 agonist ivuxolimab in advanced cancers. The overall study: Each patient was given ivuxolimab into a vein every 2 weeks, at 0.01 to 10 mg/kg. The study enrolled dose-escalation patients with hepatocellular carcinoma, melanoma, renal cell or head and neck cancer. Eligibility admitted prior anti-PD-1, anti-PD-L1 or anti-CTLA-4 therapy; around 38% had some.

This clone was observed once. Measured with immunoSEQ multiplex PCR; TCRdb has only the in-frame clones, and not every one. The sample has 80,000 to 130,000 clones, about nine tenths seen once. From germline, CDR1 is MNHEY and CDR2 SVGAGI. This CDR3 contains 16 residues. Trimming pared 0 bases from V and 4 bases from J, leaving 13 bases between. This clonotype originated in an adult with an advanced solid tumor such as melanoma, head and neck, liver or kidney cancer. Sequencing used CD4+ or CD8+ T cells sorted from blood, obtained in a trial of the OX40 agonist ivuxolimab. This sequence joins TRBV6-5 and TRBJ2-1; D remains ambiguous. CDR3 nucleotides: TGTGCCAGCAGTTACTCCTCAGGACGGTTATACAATGAGCAGTTCTTC. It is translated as CASSYSSGRLYNEQFF.